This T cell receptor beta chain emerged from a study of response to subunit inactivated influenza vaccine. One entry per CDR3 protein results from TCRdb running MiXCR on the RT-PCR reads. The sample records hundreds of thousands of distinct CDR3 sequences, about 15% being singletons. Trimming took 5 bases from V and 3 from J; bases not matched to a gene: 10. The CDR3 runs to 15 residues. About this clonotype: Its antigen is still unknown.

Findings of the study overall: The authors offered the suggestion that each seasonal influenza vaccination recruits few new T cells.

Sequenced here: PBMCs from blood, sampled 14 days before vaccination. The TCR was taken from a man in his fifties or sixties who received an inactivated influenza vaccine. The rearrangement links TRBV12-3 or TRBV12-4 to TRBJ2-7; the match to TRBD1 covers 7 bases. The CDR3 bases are TGTGCCAGCAGTCCGACAGGGAGTACGGGCTACGAGCAGTACTTC. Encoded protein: CASSPTGSTGYEQYF.